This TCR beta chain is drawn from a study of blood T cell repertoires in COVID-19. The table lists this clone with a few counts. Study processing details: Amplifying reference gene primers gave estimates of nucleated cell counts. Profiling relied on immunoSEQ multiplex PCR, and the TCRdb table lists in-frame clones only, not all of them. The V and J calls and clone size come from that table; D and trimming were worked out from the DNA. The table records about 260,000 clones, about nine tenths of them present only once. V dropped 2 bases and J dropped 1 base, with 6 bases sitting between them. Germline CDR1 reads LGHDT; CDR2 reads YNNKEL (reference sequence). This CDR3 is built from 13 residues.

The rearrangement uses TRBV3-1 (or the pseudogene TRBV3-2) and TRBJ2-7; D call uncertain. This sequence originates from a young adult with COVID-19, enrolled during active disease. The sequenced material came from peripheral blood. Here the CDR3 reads CASSQSISYEQYF. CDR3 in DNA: TGTGCCAGCAGCCAATCTATTTCCTACGAGCAGTACTTC.